The source of this T cell receptor beta chain is a study of shared clonotypes between healthy human individuals. For the study at large: The composition of the donors was two women and a few men aged 18 to 49. Points from the study as a whole: Clonotypes that were shared across a handful of donors made up around 5.5% of naive CD4 clonotypes. On the whole, naive subsets had larger estimated richness than memory subsets had.

Comments on this clone: Its antigen remains unknown. This sample also contains other DNA sequences that code for the same CDR3.

In the CD4+ fraction, cells were divided into CD45RA+ naive and CD45RA-negative memory subsets. The CDR3 runs to 11 residues. Germline V CDR1 and CDR2: GTSNPN, SVGIG (reference sequence). Trimming stripped 0 bases from V and 5 bases from J, with 5 bases between. Assay: immunoSEQ multiplex PCR; the TCRdb copy retains only in-frame clones and omits some. The repertoire includes 900,000 to 1,200,000 clones, more than 75% of them detected once, and under 0.8% sits in the top ten. The clonotype was recovered from a young man in good health. Some clones in this sample may be carry-over from other donors' samples. The chain couples TRBV30 to TRBJ2-7; the D is unclear. The sequencing sample was made of memory CD4+ T cells from PBMCs. Subset of the sample: CD45RA-negative fraction. This CDR3 reads CAWSVRDEQYF. CDR3 in DNA: TGTGCCTGGAGTGTTCGGGACGAGCAGTACTTC.